One sample yielded the 10 T cell receptor beta chains listed below, sequenced in a study of blood T cell repertoires in COVID-19. TCRdb keeps only in-frame clones here, not all; method: immunoSEQ multiplex PCR. The sample holds some 30,000 clones, 91% seen once. Source material: peripheral blood. Receptors originate from a human donor with active COVID-19. The donor label of this sample is uncertain.

This rearrangement joins TRBV19 to TRBJ1-4, with D maybe TRBD1 (5 bases). CDR3 length equals 16 residues. V gave up 2 bases and J gave up 2 bases, with 12 bases separating them. Germline assignment: CDR1 LNHDA and CDR2 SQIVND (reference sequence). The CDR3 loop is CASSIIGGTTNEKLFF. In DNA, the CDR3 is TGTGCCAGTAGTATAATTGGAGGGACCACTAATGAAAAACTGTTTTTT.

V and J are TRBV10-3 and TRBJ2-5, with D perhaps matching TRBD1 (6 bases). The CDR3 is 13 residues long. In germline, CDR1 is ENHRY, CDR2 SYGVKD. Trimming removed 2 bases from V and 4 bases from J, with 8 bases in between. In nucleotides, the CDR3 is TGTGCCATCAGTGAGCAGGGGTCAGAGACCCAGTACTTC. Translation: CAISEQGSETQYF.

The chain couples TRBV11-2 to TRBJ2-7; 7 bases match TRBD1. The V gene's germline CDR1 is SGHAT and CDR2 FQNNGV. V was pared by 2 bases and J by 4 bases, with 11 bases of the junction left unmatched. This CDR3 comprises 16 residues. CDR3: CASSLITGAFLYEQYF. The CDR3 nucleotides are TGTGCCAGCAGCTTAATAACAGGGGCGTTTTTATACGAGCAGTACTTC.

The gene calls are TRBV3-1 (or the pseudogene TRBV3-2) and TRBJ1-4; D may be TRBD1 (6 bases). The CDR3 consists of 14 residues. V was cut by 6 bases and J by 8 bases, with 16 bases left in between. Germline V gene lookup returns CDR1 LGHDT and CDR2 YNNKEL (reference sequence). Here the CDR3 DNA reads TGTGCCAGCAGTATTACAGGGAAGGCGGAAAAACTGTTTTTT. It yields the protein CASSITGKAEKLFF.

V gene TRBV9 combines with J gene TRBJ2-3; 9 bases line up with TRBD1. The V segment lost 4 bases and the J segment 2 bases; nucleotides outside the gene matches: 5. The CDR3 covers 15 residues. Per germline, CDR1 SGDLS and CDR2 YYNGEE. As DNA, the CDR3 is TGTGCCAGCAGCAGAAGACAGGGGGACACAGATACGCAGTATTTT. Translating gives CASSRRQGDTDTQYF.

This chain connects TRBV5-1 to TRBJ2-3, with a possible D match to TRBD1 (6 bases). V was pared by 0 bases and J by 3 bases, with 11 bases between. CDR1 and CDR2 (germline): SGHRS, YFSETQ. The CDR3 covers 15 residues. CDR3 DNA: TGCGCCAGCAGCTTGGAGGGACATGGTACAGATACGCAGTATTTT. Amino acid sequence: CASSLEGHGTDTQYF.

This clone has a single count. This chain uses TRBV6-6 with TRBJ2-3, with TRBD1 matching 11 bases. The CDR3 covers 15 residues. V shed 3 bases, J shed 4 bases, and the junction held 3 bases outside the gene matches. Germline V gene data show CDR1 as MNHNY and CDR2 as SVGAGI (reference sequence). The CDR3, as DNA: TGTGCCAGCAGTTATGGACAGGGGGCTGCAGATACGCAGTATTTT. Its translation: CASSYGQGAADTQYF.

This clone showed up just once. The chain joins TRBV5-4 to TRBJ2-3, with a weak D call TRBD1 (6 bases). With 5 bases removed from V and 0 bases from J, the gap between germline ends came to 13 bases. Germline CDR1 and CDR2: SGHNT and YYREEE (reference sequence). The CDR3 runs 15 residues. DNA for the CDR3: TGTGCCAGCAGTCCCACAGGGTCTAGCACAGATACGCAGTATTTT. Its protein product is CASSPTGSSTDTQYF.

V gene TRBV9 combines with J gene TRBJ2-3; TRBD2 aligns across 9 bases. J gave up 3 bases and V 4 bases, and 9 bases lay outside the gene matches. The length of the CDR3 is 16 residues. Germline-derived CDR1 and CDR2 are SGDLS and YYNGEE. This CDR3 reads CASSKAAGGRTDTQYF. The CDR3 bases are TGTGCCAGCAGCAAAGCCGCGGGGGGGCGGACAGATACGCAGTATTTT. The full variable domain, with the rest looked up from reference TRBV9 and TRBJ2-3, is DSGVTQTPKHLITATGQRVTLRCSPRSGDLSVYWYQQSLDQGLQFLIQYYNGEERAKGNILERFSAQQFPDLHSELNLSSLELGDSALYFCASSKAAGGRTDTQYFGPGTRLTVL.

The chain couples TRBV11-2 to TRBJ2-4, with TRBD2 as a possible D gene (5 bases). The CDR3 sequence is 16 residues long. Germline values: CDR1 SGHAT, CDR2 FQNNGV. Between the trimmed V and J ends, which lost 3 bases and 2 bases, there was a span of 14 bases. CDR3 residues: CASSLSSLLTKNIQYF. CDR3 DNA sequence: TGTGCCAGCAGCTTGTCTAGCCTCCTAACCAAAAACATTCAGTACTTC.